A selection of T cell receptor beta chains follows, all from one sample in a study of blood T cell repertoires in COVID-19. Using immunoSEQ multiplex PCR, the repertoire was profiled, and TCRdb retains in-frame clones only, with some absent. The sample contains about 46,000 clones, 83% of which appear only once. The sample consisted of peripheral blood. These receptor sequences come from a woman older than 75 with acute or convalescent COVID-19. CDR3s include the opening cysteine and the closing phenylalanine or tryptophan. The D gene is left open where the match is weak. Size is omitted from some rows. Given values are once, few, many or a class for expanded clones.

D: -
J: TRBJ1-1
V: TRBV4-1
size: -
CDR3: CASSQDRGTEAFF
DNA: TGCGCCAGCAGCCAAGATCGGGGCACTGAAGCTTTCTTT

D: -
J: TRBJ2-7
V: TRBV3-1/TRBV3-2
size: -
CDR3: CASSPLAGEYYEQYF
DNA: TGTGCCAGCAGCCCCTTGGCAGGGGAATACTACGAGCAGTACTTC

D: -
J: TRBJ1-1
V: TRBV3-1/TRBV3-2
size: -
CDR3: CASSQVGTEAFF
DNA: TGTGCCAGCAGCCAAGTCGGGACAGAAGCTTTCTTT

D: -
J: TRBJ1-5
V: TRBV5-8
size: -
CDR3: CASSLVLLGSNQPQHF
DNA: TGTGCCAGCAGCTTGGTACTTCTCGGTAGCAATCAGCCCCAGCATTTT

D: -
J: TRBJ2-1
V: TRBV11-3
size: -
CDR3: CASSLARRGEQFF
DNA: TGTGCCAGCAGCTTAGCGAGGCGGGGTGAGCAGTTCTTC

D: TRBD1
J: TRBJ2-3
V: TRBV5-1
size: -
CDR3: CASSPGQVGGTDTQYF
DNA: TGCGCCAGCAGCCCGGGACAGGTGGGTGGCACAGATACGCAGTATTTT

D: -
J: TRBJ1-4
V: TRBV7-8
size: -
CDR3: CASSLVGGTNEKLFF
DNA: TGTGCCAGCAGCTTAGTTGGGGGCACTAATGAAAAACTGTTTTTT

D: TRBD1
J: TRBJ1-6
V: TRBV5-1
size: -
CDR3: CASSLGGDSLGYSPLHF
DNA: TGCGCCAGCAGCCTTGGTGGGGACAGCCTTGGGTATTCACCCCTCCACTTT

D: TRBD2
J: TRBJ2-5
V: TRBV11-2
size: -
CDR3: CASSLDNGGGEETQYF
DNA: TGTGCCAGCAGCTTAGATAACGGGGGGGGCGAAGAGACCCAGTACTTC

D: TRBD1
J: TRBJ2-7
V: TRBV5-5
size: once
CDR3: CASSLGPSGGQGYEQYF
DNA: TGTGCCAGCAGCTTGGGGCCCTCGGGGGGACAGGGTTACGAGCAGTACTTC

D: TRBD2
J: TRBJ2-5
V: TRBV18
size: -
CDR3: CASSPTSGEETQYF
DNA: TGTGCCAGCTCGCCTACTAGCGGGGAAGAGACCCAGTACTTC

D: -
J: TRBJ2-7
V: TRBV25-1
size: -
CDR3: CASSALYEQYF
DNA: TGTGCCAGCAGCGCACTTTACGAGCAGTACTTC

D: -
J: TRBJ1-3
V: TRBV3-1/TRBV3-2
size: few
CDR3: CASSRGRAGNTIYF
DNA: TGTGCCAGCAGCAGGGGCAGGGCGGGAAACACCATATATTTT

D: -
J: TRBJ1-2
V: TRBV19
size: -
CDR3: CASSISGTDGGYGYTF
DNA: TGTGCCAGTAGTATCTCAGGTACGGATGGAGGATATGGCTACACCTTC

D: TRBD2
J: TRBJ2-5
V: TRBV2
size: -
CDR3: CATLGRDYLETQYF
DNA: TGTGCCACCCTAGGGAGGGATTACTTAGAGACCCAGTACTTC

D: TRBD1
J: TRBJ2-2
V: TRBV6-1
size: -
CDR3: CASTTSGTATGELFF
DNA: TGTGCCAGCACTACCTCAGGGACAGCCACCGGGGAGCTGTTTTTT

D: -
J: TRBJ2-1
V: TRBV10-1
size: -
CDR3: CASSELPTGRTTEQFF
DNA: TGCGCCAGCAGTGAGCTGCCGACAGGGAGGACGACTGAGCAGTTCTTC

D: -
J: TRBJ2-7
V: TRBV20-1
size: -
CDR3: CSASLLAWGQSYEQYF
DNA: TGCAGTGCTAGTCTCCTCGCCTGGGGCCAATCCTACGAGCAGTACTTC

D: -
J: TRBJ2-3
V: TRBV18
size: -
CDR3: CASSRMDSSDTQYF
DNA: TGTGCCAGCTCCCGTATGGACAGTTCAGATACGCAGTATTTT

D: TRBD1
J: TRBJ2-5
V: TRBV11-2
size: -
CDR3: CASSLVGQGQETQYF
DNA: TGTGCCAGCAGCTTAGTGGGACAGGGCCAAGAGACCCAGTACTTC

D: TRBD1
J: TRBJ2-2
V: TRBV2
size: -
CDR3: CASTPQGARTGELFF
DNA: TGTGCCAGCACTCCCCAGGGGGCGCGCACCGGGGAGCTGTTTTTT

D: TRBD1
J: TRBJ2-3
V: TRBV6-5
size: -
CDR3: CASRDRGDYSDTQYF
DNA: TGTGCCAGCAGGGACAGGGGAGATTATTCGGATACGCAGTATTTT

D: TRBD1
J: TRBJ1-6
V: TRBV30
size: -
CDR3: CAWTGTVYNSPLHF
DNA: TGTGCCTGGACCGGGACAGTGTATAATTCACCCCTCCACTTT

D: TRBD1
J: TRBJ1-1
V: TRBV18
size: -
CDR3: CASSPIGQDTEAFF
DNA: TGTGCCAGCTCACCCATTGGACAGGACACTGAAGCTTTCTTT

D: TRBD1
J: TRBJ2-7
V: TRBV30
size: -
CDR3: CAWSEDRARFYEQYF
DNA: TGTGCCTGGAGTGAGGACAGGGCCCGCTTCTACGAGCAGTACTTC

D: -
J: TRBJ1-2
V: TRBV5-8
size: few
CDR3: CASSLTPGGYTF
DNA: TGTGCCAGCAGCTTGACCCCGGGGGGCTACACCTTC

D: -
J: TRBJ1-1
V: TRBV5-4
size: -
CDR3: CASSLSGTMVNTEAFF
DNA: TGTGCCAGCAGCTTGTCCGGGACAATGGTCAACACTGAAGCTTTCTTT

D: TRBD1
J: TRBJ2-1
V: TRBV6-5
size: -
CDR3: CASNGQVNNEQFF
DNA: TGTGCCAGCAATGGACAGGTGAACAATGAGCAGTTCTTC

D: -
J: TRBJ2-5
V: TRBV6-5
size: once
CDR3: CARHRETQYF
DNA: TGTGCCCGACACCGGGAGACCCAGTACTTC

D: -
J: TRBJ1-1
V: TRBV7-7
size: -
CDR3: CASSQGRGTEAFF
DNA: TGTGCTAGCAGCCAAGGTCGGGGCACTGAAGCTTTCTTT

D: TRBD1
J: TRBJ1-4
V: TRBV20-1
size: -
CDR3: CSASLPGQGNEKLFF
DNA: TGCAGTGCTAGTCTACCGGGACAGGGTAATGAAAAACTGTTTTTT

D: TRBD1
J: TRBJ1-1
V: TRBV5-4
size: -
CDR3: CASSSEGDRGNRKFF
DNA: TGTGCCAGCAGCTCGGAAGGCGACAGGGGAAACCGCAAGTTCTTT

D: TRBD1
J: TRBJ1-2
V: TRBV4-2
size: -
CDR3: CASSRVGGGDYGYTF
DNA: TGTGCCAGCAGCCGGGTAGGGGGCGGAGACTATGGCTACACCTTC

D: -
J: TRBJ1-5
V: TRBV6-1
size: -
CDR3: CASSENNNQPQHF
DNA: TGTGCCAGCAGTGAGAACAACAATCAGCCCCAGCATTTT

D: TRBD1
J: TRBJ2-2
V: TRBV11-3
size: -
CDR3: CASSRDRGTGELFF
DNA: TGTGCCAGCAGCCGGGACAGGGGCACCGGGGAGCTGTTTTTT

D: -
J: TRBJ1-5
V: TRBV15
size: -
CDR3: CATSRAGDGQPQHF
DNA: TGTGCCACCAGCAGAGCAGGGGATGGGCAGCCCCAGCATTTT

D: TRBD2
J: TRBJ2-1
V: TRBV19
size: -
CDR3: CASSMRALTSGVTHNEQFF
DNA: TGTGCCAGTAGTATGAGAGCGCTGACTAGCGGGGTAACACACAATGAGCAGTTCTTC

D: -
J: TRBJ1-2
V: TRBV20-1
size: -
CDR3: CSAPEGYTF
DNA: TGCAGTGCCCCAGAAGGCTACACCTTC

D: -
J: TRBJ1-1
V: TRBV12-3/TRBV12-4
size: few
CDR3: CASSFGEDTEAFF
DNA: TGTGCCAGCAGTTTCGGGGAGGACACTGAAGCTTTCTTT

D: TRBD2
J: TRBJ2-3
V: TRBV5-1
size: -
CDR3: CASRPILAGGTDTQYF
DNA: TGCGCCAGCAGACCTATACTAGCGGGGGGCACAGATACGCAGTATTTT

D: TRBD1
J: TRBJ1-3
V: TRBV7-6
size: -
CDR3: CASSPGTGTGNTIYF
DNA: TGTGCCAGCAGCCCAGGGACAGGGACTGGAAACACCATATATTTT

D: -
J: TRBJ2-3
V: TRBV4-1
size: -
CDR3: CASSQDLGRISTDTQYF
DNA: TGCGCCAGCAGCCAAGATCTCGGCAGGATAAGCACAGATACGCAGTATTTT

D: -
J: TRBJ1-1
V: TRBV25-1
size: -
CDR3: CASSEAGTYNTEAFF
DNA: TGTGCCAGCAGTGAAGCAGGGACATATAACACTGAAGCTTTCTTT

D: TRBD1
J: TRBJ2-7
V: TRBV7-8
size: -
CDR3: CASSPYQGVGEQYF
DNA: TGTGCCAGCAGCCCATACCAGGGGGTAGGGGAGCAGTACTTC

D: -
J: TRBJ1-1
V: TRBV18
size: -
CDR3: CASSPRAGEMMNTEAFF
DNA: TGTGCCAGCTCACCACGGGCAGGGGAAATGATGAACACTGAAGCTTTCTTT

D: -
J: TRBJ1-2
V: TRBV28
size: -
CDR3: CASSSDSAGGDGYTF
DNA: TGTGCCAGCAGTTCCGACAGCGCCGGCGGGGATGGCTACACCTTC